The 29 T cell receptor beta chains listed next were all sequenced from one sample in a study of regulatory T cells in long-lasting Graves disease. Regarding time point: newly diagnosed GD, antithyroid drugs for less than 3 months. Making the TCR library involved RNA that had been extracted from PBMCs. CDR3-region Arm-PCR and iRepertoire HTBI primers produced the TCR beta libraries. MiXCR, run by TCRdb on the multiplex PCR reads, gives a single entry per CDR3 protein. This sample has roughly 530,000 distinct CDR3 sequences, with 15% to 20% found just once. This sample also appeared in a second study, on T cells in Graves' hyperthyroidism and ophthalmopathy.

This specimen was peripheral blood mononuclear cells (PBMCs), taken at new diagnosis, from a patient treated with antithyroid drugs. These receptors were obtained from a woman aged 35 to 59 with Graves disease.

The chain links TRBV30 to TRBJ1-5, with D uncertain. V was pared by 5 bases and J by 0 bases, with 8 bases between. The CDR3 extends over 13 amino acids. Per the germline V gene, CDR1 is GTSNPN and CDR2 is SVGIG (reference sequence). In DNA, the CDR3 is TGTGCCTGGGCGGATAATAGCAATCAGCCCCAGCATTTT. Its translation is CAWADNSNQPQHF.

The sample holds many counts of this clonotype. The chain joins TRBV6-1 to TRBJ1-5; D may be TRBD1 (5 bases). Trimming pared 3 bases from V and 2 bases from J, leaving 11 bases between. Germline V gene sequence: CDR1 MNHNS, CDR2 SASEGT. The CDR3 contains 15 residues. CDR3 amino acids: CASSDRVGGNQPQHF. CDR3 DNA sequence: TGTGCCAGCAGTGACAGGGTTGGCGGCAATCAGCCCCAGCATTTT.

This clonotype was counted between two and nine times. The J gene is TRBJ2-4, the V gene TRBV30; D is ambiguous. TRBJ2-7 explains the end of the DNA better; the J call may be wrong. From germline, CDR1 is GTSNPN and CDR2 SVGIG (reference sequence). The CDR3 is 11 amino acids. The CDR3 nucleotides are TGTGCCTGGAGTGGGGGAAACGAGCAGTACTTC. Residues: CAWSGGNEQYF.

The sample holds a few counts of this clonotype. This chain uses TRBV7-2 with TRBJ2-2; the D is unclear. Trimming took 1 base from V and 4 from J, leaving 10 bases between them. The CDR3 is made up of 15 amino acids. Germline V gene sequence: CDR1 SGHTA, CDR2 FQGNSA. CDR3 residues: CASSLVMTLTGELFF. The CDR3 nucleotides are TGTGCCAGCAGCTTAGTGATGACCCTCACCGGGGAGCTGTTTTTT.

Comments on this clonotype: A much larger clonotype is one base distant, so this may be a read error. This chain uses TRBV6-2 or TRBV6-3 with TRBJ2-1, with D unclear. The DNA matches TRBJ2-7 better at its end, which makes the J call doubtful. This CDR3 contains 13 residues. The germline V gene has CDR1 MNHEY and CDR2 SVGEGT. In nucleotides, the CDR3 is TGTGCCAGCAGTACTACACGGTGGCGTGAGCAGTACTTC. The encoded protein is CASSTTRWREQYF.

This clonotype was recorded many times. V is TRBV7-9 and J is TRBJ2-3, with 7 bases lining up with TRBD2. Germline loops: CDR1 SEHNR, CDR2 FQNEAQ (reference sequence). The CDR3 is 14 residues long. The J segment lost 0 bases and the V segment lost 5 bases, leaving 2 bases of the junction unmatched. For the CDR3, the DNA is TGTGCCAGCAGCAGCGGGGCTAGCACAGATACGCAGTATTTT. Protein: CASSSGASTDTQYF.

This clonotype occurred many times. CDR3 sequence reads: CASSFDTLEQYF. For the CDR3, the DNA is TGTGCCAGCAGCTTCGACACCCTGGAGCAGTACTTC. The V call is TRBV11-1, the J call TRBJ2-7; no firm D call. The germline CDR1 and CDR2 sequences are SGHAT and FQDESV (reference sequence). Trimming removed 3 bases at V and 7 bases at J, with 10 bases between. CDR3 length: 12 amino acids.

This clonotype was found a few times. The CDR3 nucleotides read TGTGCCAGCAGTGGGACAGGCCCAACCTACGAGCAGTACTTC. This codes for CASSGTGPTYEQYF. The V call is TRBV6-2 or TRBV6-3, the J call TRBJ2-7; TRBD1 matches at 8 bases. The germline gives CDR1 MNHEY, CDR2 SVGEGT. This CDR3 spans 14 amino acids. After removal of 5 bases from V and 2 bases from J, the junction contained 5 bases not matched to a gene.

The rearrangement uses TRBV7-9 and TRBJ1-5; D is ambiguous. The CDR3 totals 15 residues. Germline CDR1 is SEHNR and CDR2 is FQNEAQ (reference sequence). Trimming took 1 base from V and 0 from J, leaving 7 bases between them. The CDR3 region has the DNA TGTGCCAGCAGCTTAGGCGATTATAGCAATCAGCCCCAGCATTTT. Translated: CASSLGDYSNQPQHF.

The V gene is TRBV29-1, the J gene TRBJ2-6; D not resolved. The CDR3 covers 14 residues. Germline assignment: CDR1 SQVTM and CDR2 ANQGSEA. The germline V and J ends were trimmed by 3 bases and 0 bases, with 6 bases remaining between them. The CDR3 DNA is TGCAGCGTTGATCCCCTCTCTGGGGCCAACGTCCTGACTTTC. Translated, it gives CSVDPLSGANVLTF.

This clonotype was counted many times. V gene TRBV6-5 combines with J gene TRBJ1-2; 8 bases map to TRBD1. Germline CDR1 reads MNHEY; CDR2 reads SVGAGI. J lost 5 bases, V lost 2 bases, and 4 bases had no gene match. The length of the CDR3 is 14 residues. DNA of the CDR3: TGTGCCAGCAGTTACCAGGGGACAGGTTATGGCTACACCTTC. Protein sequence: CASSYQGTGYGYTF.

At least ten counts were recorded for this clonotype. The chain joins TRBV3-1 to TRBJ1-6; a possible D gene is TRBD1 (6 bases). Germline V gene lookup returns CDR1 LGHDT and CDR2 YNNKEL (reference sequence). This CDR3 is built from 16 residues. V shed 1 base and J shed 5 bases, with 12 bases lying between them. The chain's CDR3 is CASSQVTGADNSPLHF. The CDR3 nucleotides read TGTGCCAGCAGCCAAGTTACGGGGGCAGATAATTCACCCCTCCACTTT.

The gene calls are TRBV7-9 and TRBJ1-1; D gene unclear. The V gene lost 5 bases and the J gene lost 3 bases, with 16 bases spanning the gap. CDR1 is SEHNR, CDR2 FQNEAQ, per germline (reference sequence). CDR3 length: 15 residues. This CDR3 reads CASSTSGLPDTEAFF. In nucleotides, the CDR3 is TGTGCCAGCAGCACCTCTGGACTCCCGGACACTGAAGCTTTCTTT.

This chain connects TRBV3-1 to TRBJ2-3; 8 bases line up with TRBD2. Germline loops: CDR1 LGHDT, CDR2 YNNKEL (reference sequence). The CDR3 has 16 residues. Trimming at V came to 0 bases and at J to 2 bases, leaving 4 bases not matched to a gene. In nucleotides, the CDR3 is TGTGCCAGCAGCCAAGATCAGCGGGGGTACACAGATACGCAGTATTTT. Amino acid sequence: CASSQDQRGYTDTQYF.

The chain is built from TRBV5-1 and TRBJ2-7; 8 positions agree with TRBD1. Germline-derived CDR1 and CDR2 are SGHRS and YFSETQ. The CDR3 runs 18 residues. The trim removed 0 bases at V and 0 bases at J, leaving 11 bases unmatched. The CDR3 DNA sequence: TGCGCCAGCAGCTTGGCCCCGCAGGGGGCCCACAGCTCCTACGAGCAGTACTTC. Amino acid sequence: CASSLAPQGAHSSYEQYF.

The genes are TRBV14 and TRBJ1-6, with 8 bases identical to TRBD1. V shed 3 bases and J 9 bases; nucleotides not matched to a gene: 10. CDR1 is SGHDN and CDR2 is FVKESK in the germline V gene. This CDR3 has 16 residues. The CDR3: CASSQGYWTGPSPLHF. DNA for the CDR3: TGTGCCAGCAGCCAGGGGTATTGGACAGGGCCTTCACCCCTCCACTTT.

V is TRBV15 and J is TRBJ2-2; the D call may be TRBD1 or TRBD2 (5 bases each). V was cut by 1 base and J by 4 bases, with 16 bases left in between. The CDR3 is 17 residues long. Looked up from germline, CDR1 is LNHNV and CDR2 is YYDKDF (reference sequence). CDR3 sequence reads: CATSRVWGTELTGELFF. CDR3 DNA sequence: TGTGCCACCAGCAGAGTATGGGGGACGGAACTCACCGGGGAGCTGTTTTTT. The whole variable domain, remainder taken from reference TRBV15 and TRBJ2-2, is DAMVIQNPRYQVTQFGKPVTLSCSQTLNHNVMYWYQQKSSQAPKLLFHYYDKDFNNEADTPDNFQSRRPNTSFCFLDIRSPGLGDTAMYLCATSRVWGTELTGELFFGEGSRLTVL.

This clonotype was seen many times. The V and J genes are TRBV6-2 or TRBV6-3 and TRBJ2-5; tentative D call: TRBD2 (6 bases). The germline V and J ends were trimmed by 0 bases and 4 bases, with 9 bases remaining between them. This CDR3 has 14 amino acids. The V gene's germline CDR1 is MNHEY and CDR2 SVGEGT. As DNA, the CDR3 is TGTGCCAGCAGTTACTCCGCGGGGCCAGAGACCCAGTACTTC. Translated, it gives CASSYSAGPETQYF.

This clonotype was detected ten times or more. This chain links TRBV18 with TRBJ1-1; perhaps TRBD1 as D (5 bases). V was cut by 3 bases and J by 1 base, with 12 bases left in between. Germline lookup yields CDR1 KGHSH and CDR2 LQKENI. This CDR3 is built from 15 residues. The CDR3, as DNA: TGTGCCAGCTCACCGATCGGGGGAGGGAACACTGAAGCTTTCTTT. Translated, it gives CASSPIGGGNTEAFF.

Details on this clonotype: A single base separates this from a much larger clone, so it may be a read error. The conserved final phenylalanine or tryptophan is absent from the CDR3, which likely points to a read error. The chain has TRBV28 and TRBJ1-1; 10 positions match TRBD1. After removal of 6 bases from V and 5 bases from J, the junction contained 9 bases not matched to a gene. The CDR3 is 15 amino acids. From germline, CDR1 is MDHEN and CDR2 SYDVKM. The CDR3 region has the DNA TGTGCCAGCAGACCGACAGGGGGCGCTTGGACTGAAGCTTTCCTT. Its translation is CASRPTGGAWTEAFL.

The CDR3 sequence: CASSEYGGQYGYTF. CDR3 sequence (DNA): TGTGCCAGCAGTGAATATGGAGGACAGTATGGCTACACCTTC. This chain joins TRBV25-1 and TRBJ1-2, with D possibly TRBD1 on 6 matching bases. Germline V gives CDR1 MGHDK, CDR2 SYGVNS. The CDR3 contains 14 residues. Trimming left V 0 bases short and J 5 bases short, with 10 bases between.

Only a few counts were recorded for this clonotype. The chain is built from TRBV29-1 and TRBJ1-2, with 9 bases matching TRBD1. Germline-derived CDR1 and CDR2 are SQVTM and ANQGSEA. With 2 bases clipped from V and 1 base from J, the junction kept 26 bases outside the gene matches. This CDR3 has 22 amino acids. The CDR3 spells CSVEHLGGQGQTAGARNYGYTF. In nucleotides, the CDR3 is TGCAGCGTTGAACACCTCGGAGGACAGGGGCAAACAGCTGGCGCCCGTAACTATGGCTACACCTTC.

This clonotype was seen many times. V gene TRBV7-9 combines with J gene TRBJ1-1, with D unresolved. The V end lost 1 base, the J end lost 1 base, and 7 bases lay between the germline ends. The CDR3 has 14 amino acids. Germline CDR1 SEHNR, CDR2 FQNEAQ (reference sequence). CDR3 amino acids: CASSLEVPNTEAFF. The CDR3 DNA is TGTGCCAGCAGCTTAGAGGTACCGAACACTGAAGCTTTCTTT.

Details on this clonotype: This may arise from a read error, as a much more abundant clone is one base away. The rearrangement links TRBV2 to TRBJ1-2; no firm D call. The germline V gene has CDR1 SNHLY and CDR2 FYNNEI. V was clipped by 7 bases and J by 10 bases, with 13 bases between them. The CDR3 is 11 amino acids. The DNA for the CDR3 is TGTGCCAGCAACCTAGAGGGTGTCTACACCTTC. Its protein is CASNLEGVYTF.

In this sample, this clonotype turned up a few times. This chain connects TRBV6-2 or TRBV6-3 to TRBJ1-6, with D possibly being TRBD1 (5 bases). Germline V gene lookup returns CDR1 MNHEY and CDR2 SVGEGT. This CDR3 comprises 18 residues. Trimming stripped 2 bases from V and 8 bases from J, with 22 bases between. CDR3 sequence (DNA): TGTGCCAGCAGTTACGCCGCCGGGACCGCCTTTTGGGATTCACCCCTCCACTTT. Translating gives CASSYAAGTAFWDSPLHF.

This clonotype was counted only a few times. The chain is built from TRBV5-1 and TRBJ1-1; the D gene is possibly TRBD1 (6 bases). Trimming took 1 base from V and 1 from J, leaving 14 bases between them. The CDR3 runs to 16 residues. Germline V gives CDR1 SGHRS, CDR2 YFSETQ. CDR3 region: CASSLWVGGGNTEAFF. The CDR3 DNA is TGCGCCAGCAGCTTGTGGGTAGGGGGTGGGAACACTGAAGCTTTCTTT.

This rearrangement joins TRBV20-1 to TRBJ2-1; TRBD2 agrees at 9 bases. V shed 2 bases and J 1 base; nucleotides not matched to a gene: 12. This CDR3 has 18 residues. The germline V gene encodes CDR1 DFQATT and CDR2 SNEGSKA (reference sequence). The CDR3 nucleotides read TGCAGTGCTAGAACCCCCCCCCTAGCGGGGAATTCCTACAATGAGCAGTTCTTC. Translated: CSARTPPLAGNSYNEQFF.

This clonotype was found many times. V and J are TRBV30 and TRBJ2-5, with 8 nucleotides matching TRBD1. The CDR3 totals 14 residues. Germline V gene lookup returns CDR1 GTSNPN and CDR2 SVGIG (reference sequence). Unmatched junction bases numbered 7, after V lost 5 bases and J lost 2 bases. The chain's CDR3 is CAWVTQGDQETQYF. As DNA, the CDR3 is TGTGCCTGGGTGACACAGGGGGATCAAGAGACCCAGTACTTC.

This clonotype was seen ten or more times. The chain combines TRBV30 with TRBJ1-1, with 7 bases that match TRBD1. The germline V gene encodes CDR1 GTSNPN and CDR2 SVGIG (reference sequence). The CDR3 runs to 15 residues. The trim removed 3 bases at V and 5 bases at J, leaving 12 bases unmatched. CDR3 in amino acids: CAWRDRSGGGTEAFF. The CDR3 DNA is TGTGCCTGGAGGGACAGGTCGGGAGGCGGGACTGAAGCTTTCTTT.